This is a list of T cell receptor beta chains from one sample in a study of blood T cell repertoires in COVID-19. The method was immunoSEQ multiplex PCR; TCRdb's version includes in-frame clones alone and lacks a portion of them. The sample has around 250,000 clones; about nine tenths are singletons. Source material: PBMCs or T cells enriched from blood (not recorded which). Receptor source: a man younger than 35 who had recovered from COVID-19. Each CDR3 is given with its conserved first and last residue. The D gene is left open where the match is weak. For some rows the clone size is stated as once, few or many, or as a class when expanded; others skip it.

>TRBJ2-2|TRBV7-2|NA|NA
CASSLRAGPWGGNTGELFF
TGTGCCAGCAGCTTAAGAGCAGGCCCTTGGGGCGGGAACACCGGGGAGCTGTTTTTT
>TRBJ2-7|TRBV5-8|TRBD2|NA
CASSRTSGTYEQYF
TGTGCCAGCAGCCGGACTAGCGGTACCTACGAGCAGTACTTC
>TRBJ2-3|TRBV6-7|NA|NA
CASSSDFPSTDTQYF
TGTGCCAGCAGTTCGGACTTCCCTAGCACAGATACGCAGTATTTT
>TRBJ2-5|TRBV6-4|TRBD2|few
CASSDSAGGVETQYF
TGTGCCAGCAGTGACTCAGCGGGGGGGGTAGAGACCCAGTACTTC
>TRBJ2-2|TRBV7-2|NA|few
CASSLNSAGPGGELFF
TGTGCCAGCAGCTTAAACTCGGCAGGGCCGGGCGGGGAGCTGTTTTTT
>TRBJ2-2|TRBV11-3|TRBD1|NA
CASSFGRGRGTGELFF
TGTGCCAGCAGCTTTGGTAGGGGGCGCGGCACCGGGGAGCTGTTTTTT
>TRBJ1-5|TRBV7-2|NA|NA
CASSLEGQPQHF
TGTGCCAGCAGCTTAGAGGGGCAGCCCCAGCATTTT
>TRBJ2-1|TRBV15|NA|NA
CATSVSTSGQFF
TGTGCCACCAGCGTCTCTACCTCGGGGCAGTTCTTC
>TRBJ2-1|TRBV25-1|TRBD1|NA
CASSEYWTGNYNEQFF
TGTGCCAGCAGTGAATACTGGACAGGGAATTACAATGAGCAGTTCTTC
>TRBJ2-1|TRBV4-1|TRBD2|NA
CASSQGGTGGVEQFF
TGCGCCAGCAGCCAAGGAGGTACGGGAGGGGTTGAGCAGTTCTTC
>TRBJ2-7|TRBV6-5|NA|once
CASSYSYRGRAYEQYF
TGTGCCAGCAGTTACTCGTATCGCGGCAGGGCCTACGAGCAGTACTTC
>TRBJ2-1|TRBV7-8|NA|NA
CASSLARTGAHSGRRGEQFF
TGTGCCAGCAGCTTAGCACGGACAGGGGCTCATAGCGGGAGGCGGGGTGAGCAGTTCTTC
>TRBJ2-1|TRBV4-1|TRBD1|NA
CASSQEQGFGSYNEQFF
TGCGCCAGCAGCCAAGAACAGGGGTTTGGCTCCTACAATGAGCAGTTCTTC
>TRBJ1-5|TRBV12-3/TRBV12-4|NA|NA
CASSLGGYQPQHF
TGTGCCAGCAGTTTGGGGGGGTACCAGCCCCAGCATTTT
>TRBJ2-3|TRBV11-3|TRBD2|NA
CASRLAGGQNTQYF
TGTGCCAGCCGACTAGCGGGAGGGCAAAATACGCAGTATTTT
>TRBJ2-7|TRBV7-2|TRBD2|NA
CASSLEPSGSAEQYF
TGTGCCAGCAGCTTAGAGCCTAGCGGGAGTGCCGAGCAGTACTTC
>TRBJ2-5|TRBV18|TRBD1|NA
CASSPTGYSETQYF
TGTGCCAGCTCACCGACAGGGTATTCCGAGACCCAGTACTTC
>TRBJ2-1|TRBV28|TRBD2|NA
CASRASGNYNEQFF
TGTGCCAGCAGGGCTAGCGGGAACTACAATGAGCAGTTCTTC
>TRBJ1-1|TRBV10-1|TRBD1|few
CASSDRGQGEAFF
TGCGCCAGCAGTGACAGGGGGCAAGGTGAAGCTTTCTTT
>TRBJ1-3|TRBV7-9|NA|NA
CASSPRRGASGNTIYF
TGTGCCAGCAGCCCTAGAAGGGGCGCGTCTGGAAACACCATATATTTT
>TRBJ1-2|TRBV6-5|TRBD1|NA
CASSYSTGVGYGYTF
TGTGCCAGCAGTTACTCAACAGGGGTTGGCTATGGCTACACCTTC
>TRBJ2-1|TRBV5-1|TRBD1|NA
CASSPGGTGNNEQFF
TGCGCCAGCAGCCCGGGCGGGACAGGGAACAATGAGCAGTTCTTC
>TRBJ2-7|TRBV12-5|TRBD1|NA
CASGSRTGIYEQYF
TGTGCTAGTGGTTCGCGGACAGGTATCTACGAGCAGTACTTC
>TRBJ2-2|TRBV9|NA|NA
CASSARSGGDTGELFF
TGTGCCAGCAGCGCACGTAGCGGTGGGGACACCGGGGAGCTGTTTTTT
>TRBJ2-5|TRBV6-5|NA|NA
CASSRSLGTGETQYF
TGTGCCAGCAGTCGCTCACTAGGAACTGGGGAGACCCAGTACTTC